Below, one T cell receptor beta chain is given with its context. Primers for the PCR totalled 60 Vbeta and 13 Jbeta. Assay: immunoSEQ multiplex PCR; the TCRdb copy retains only in-frame clones and omits some. This repertoire shows 200,000 or so clones, 75% to 90% found once; its top ten account for around 3%. The sample belongs to a study of cytomegalovirus exposure and HLA in healthy donors. The CDR3 contains 14 residues. Germline loops: CDR1 MNHNS, CDR2 SASEGT. V lost 6 bases and J 2 bases, leaving 11 bases between the germline ends. This sequence was found in a woman between 40 and 50 years old in good health and CMV-seronegative. The sample taken for sequencing was PBMCs. The chain is built from TRBV6-1 and TRBJ1-3; no clear D. The CDR3 DNA is TGTGCCAGCAGCGCGGGGAGGGCTGGAAACACCATATATTTT. As protein: CASSAGRAGNTIYF.